Listed below are T cell receptor beta chains from one sample, sequenced in a study of T cells in Graves' hyperthyroidism and ophthalmopathy. TCRdb independently ran MiXCR on the multiplex PCR reads; one entry per CDR3 protein. The repertoire holds 300,000 to 450,000 distinct CDR3 sequences, 14% to 15% seen once, with around a third in the top ten. Material: blood. These receptors all come from a woman aged 25 to 39 with Graves' hyperthyroidism. CDR3s include the opening cysteine and the closing phenylalanine or tryptophan. The D gene is left open where the match is weak. Expanded clones get a size class; other rows say once, few or many, or leave the size out.

CDR3 length	V gene	D gene	clone size	J gene	CDR3 protein	CDR3 DNA
15	TRBV7-9	TRBD2	many	TRBJ2-7	CASSSLAGVTYEQYF	TGTGCCAGCAGCTCACTAGCGGGAGTGACCTACGAGCAGTACTTC
15	TRBV5-6	NA	few	TRBJ2-4	CASSLERLAKNIQYF	TGTGCCAGCAGCTTGGAAAGACTAGCCAAAAACATTCAGTACTTC
15	TRBV18	TRBD1	many	TRBJ1-2	CASSPPGQGFGGYTF	TGTGCCAGCTCACCGCCGGGACAGGGGTTTGGTGGCTACACCTTC
15	TRBV4-2	NA	NA	TRBJ2-3	CASSHEDRSTDTQYF	TGTGCCAGCAGCCATGAAGACAGGAGCACAGATACGCAGTATTTT
13	TRBV30	TRBD2	NA	TRBJ2-1	CAWTSGSGNEQFF	TGTGCCTGGACTAGCGGGAGCGGCAATGAGCAGTTCTTC
15	TRBV3-1	TRBD2	many	TRBJ2-1	CASSDTSGLYNEQFF	TGTGCCAGCAGCGATACTAGCGGCCTCTACAATGAGCAGTTCTTC
17	TRBV9	TRBD1	few	TRBJ1-1	CASSAGQGAGFGTEAFF	TGTGCCAGCAGCGCCGGACAGGGGGCCGGGTTTGGCACTGAAGCTTTCTTT
15	TRBV20-1	NA	few	TRBJ1-5	CSASGQPTSNQPQHF	TGCAGTGCTAGTGGACAGCCTACGAGCAATCAGCCCCAGCATTTT
13	TRBV2	NA	few	TRBJ2-1	CASSVDYYNEQFF	TGTGCCAGCAGTGTGGACTACTACAATGAGCAGTTCTTC
14	TRBV6-1	TRBD1	many	TRBJ2-5	CASSEQGVGETQYF	TGTGCCAGCAGTGAACAGGGGGTGGGGGAGACCCAGTACTTC
15	TRBV30	NA	NA	TRBJ2-2	CAWSVVSANTGELFF	TGTGCCTGGAGTGTAGTCTCTGCCAACACCGGGGAGCTGTTTTTT
14	TRBV29-1	NA	NA	TRBJ1-2	CSVENPGDRYGYTF	TGCAGCGTTGAAAACCCTGGGGATCGGTATGGCTACACCTTC
12	TRBV18	NA	many	TRBJ1-2	CASSPRGDGYTF	TGTGCCAGCTCACCCCGGGGCGATGGCTACACCTTC
18	TRBV28	TRBD2	many	TRBJ2-1	CASSSLGPFSGRANEQFF	TGTGCCAGCAGTTCACTAGGCCCTTTCAGCGGGAGGGCCAATGAGCAGTTCTTC
12	TRBV3-1	NA	many	TRBJ2-5	CASSHGGETQYF	TGTGCCAGCAGCCATGGTGGGGAGACCCAGTACTTC
14	TRBV7-2	NA	NA	TRBJ1-2	CASSLVREGYGYTF	TGTGCCAGCAGCTTAGTGAGGGAGGGATATGGCTACACCTTC
16	TRBV3-1	NA	many	TRBJ1-6	CASSQGWGERNSPLHF	TGTGCCAGCAGCCAAGGCTGGGGAGAACGGAATTCACCCCTCCACTTT
13	TRBV27	NA	few	TRBJ2-2	CASSLEGFGELFF	TGTGCCAGCAGTTTGGAAGGGTTTGGGGAGCTGTTTTTT
15	TRBV28	TRBD1	few	TRBJ2-7	CASSLGGTGDREQYF	TGTGCCAGCAGTTTGGGCGGGACAGGTGATCGCGAGCAGTACTTC
16	TRBV18	NA	many	TRBJ2-2	CASSPPIGTGTGELFF	TGTGCCAGCTCACCACCGATAGGGACGGGCACCGGGGAGCTGTTTTTT
16	TRBV20-1	NA	many	TRBJ1-5	CSARDRGKASNQPQHF	TGCAGTGCTAGAGATCGAGGGAAAGCTAGCAATCAGCCCCAGCATTTT
19	TRBV4-2	TRBD2	many	TRBJ2-5	CASSQKGLAGASSQETQYF	TGTGCCAGCAGCCAGAAAGGACTAGCGGGGGCGTCCTCCCAAGAGACCCAGTACTTC
16	TRBV2	TRBD1	NA	TRBJ1-2	CASGPKIQGAEHGYTF	TGTGCCAGCGGCCCTAAAATACAGGGGGCAGAGCATGGCTACACCTTC
13	TRBV20-1	TRBD2	NA	TRBJ2-1	CSASGREYNEQFF	TGCAGTGCTAGCGGGAGGGAATACAATGAGCAGTTCTTC
13	TRBV14	TRBD1	few	TRBJ1-1	CASSRQGETEAFF	TGTGCCAGCAGCCGACAGGGGGAGACTGAAGCTTTCTTT
14	TRBV28	TRBD2	many	TRBJ2-5	CASRSAGGWETQYF	TGTGCCAGCAGGTCAGCGGGAGGATGGGAGACCCAGTACTTC
18	TRBV10-3	NA	NA	TRBJ2-6	CAISSGHGVFSGANVLTF	TGTGCCATCAGTTCCGGACACGGGGTTTTCTCTGGGGCCAACGTCCTGACTTTC
12	TRBV7-3	NA	NA	TRBJ2-2	CASSLISGELFF	TGTGCCAGCAGCTTAATTTCTGGGGAGCTGTTTTTT
11	TRBV3-1	NA	many	TRBJ2-2	CASSVDRELFF	TGTGCCAGCAGCGTCGACCGGGAGCTGTTTTTT
15	TRBV10-3	TRBD2	NA	TRBJ2-1	CAIRQERDLGDEQFF	TGTGCCATACGACAAGAGCGGGATTTAGGGGATGAGCAGTTCTTC
13	TRBV18	TRBD1	many	TRBJ2-7	CASSPGTDSGQYF	TGTGCCAGCTCACCCGGGACAGATTCAGGGCAGTACTTC
11	TRBV20-1	NA	few	TRBJ1-2	CSARHTYGYTF	TGCAGTGCTAGACACACCTATGGCTACACCTTC
15	TRBV20-1	TRBD2	few	TRBJ2-1	CSASWAAGVRNEQFF	TGCAGTGCTAGTTGGGCAGCGGGAGTCCGCAATGAGCAGTTCTTC
16	TRBV20-1	TRBD1	many	TRBJ2-1	CSAREGQGISYNEQFF	TGCAGTGCTAGGGAGGGACAGGGGATCTCCTACAATGAGCAGTTCTTC
14	TRBV18	TRBD1	many	TRBJ1-6	CASSPTGVNSPLHF	TGTGCCAGCTCACCGACAGGGGTGAATTCACCCCTCCACTTT
15	TRBV7-2	TRBD1	many	TRBJ2-5	CASSFTGATSETQYF	TGTGCCAGCAGCTTCACAGGGGCGACGTCAGAGACCCAGTACTTC
12	TRBV6-4	NA	NA	TRBJ2-2	CASSDEVGELFF	TGTGCCAGCAGTGACGAGGTCGGGGAGCTGTTTTTT
18	TRBV2	TRBD1	NA	TRBJ2-2	CASSRRTGGVDRSGELFF	TGTGCCAGCAGTCGACGGACAGGGGGCGTTGACCGGTCCGGGGAGCTGTTTTTT
13	TRBV3-1	NA	NA	TRBJ2-7	CASSHHGAYEQYF	TGTGCCAGCAGCCACCACGGCGCCTACGAGCAGTACTTC
16	TRBV2	TRBD2	NA	TRBJ2-1	CASRPTSGTSYNEQFF	TGTGCCAGCAGGCCTACTAGCGGGACTTCCTACAATGAGCAGTTCTTC
15	TRBV28	NA	few	TRBJ2-7	CASSLRRTLNYEQYF	TGTGCCAGCAGTTTAAGGCGGACGCTGAACTACGAGCAGTACTTC
14	TRBV20-1	TRBD1	few	TRBJ1-2	CSARRQGHLYGYTF	TGCAGTGCTCGTCGACAGGGCCATTTATATGGCTACACCTTC
15	TRBV27	TRBD1	NA	TRBJ1-2	CASSLMGQGNYGYTF	TGTGCCAGCAGTTTAATGGGACAGGGGAACTATGGCTACACCTTC
17	TRBV6-1	TRBD1	many	TRBJ2-2	CASSGQGPVLNTGELFF	TGTGCCAGCAGTGGACAGGGACCGGTCCTTAACACCGGGGAGCTGTTTTTT
15	TRBV11-2	TRBD1	few	TRBJ1-2	CASSLAPGGSNGYTF	TGTGCCAGCAGCTTAGCGCCAGGGGGCTCGAATGGCTACACCTTC
13	TRBV20-1	NA	NA	TRBJ1-1	CSTWGAENTEAFF	TGCAGTACATGGGGGGCAGAGAACACTGAAGCTTTCTTT
15	TRBV5-4	NA	NA	TRBJ2-3	CASSLDGYPTDTQYF	TGTGCCAGCAGCTTGGATGGCTACCCCACAGATACGCAGTATTTT
14	TRBV7-2	NA	few	TRBJ2-7	CASSSSARSYEQYF	TGTGCCAGCAGCTCTAGCGCAAGGTCCTACGAGCAGTACTTC
12	TRBV30	NA	NA	TRBJ2-2	CAWMRNTGELFF	TGTGCCTGGATGCGGAACACCGGGGAGCTGTTTTTT
15	TRBV27	NA	many	TRBJ2-7	CASSFGMGVAYEQYF	TGTGCCAGCAGTTTTGGGATGGGGGTAGCCTACGAGCAGTACTTC
16	TRBV7-7	TRBD2	NA	TRBJ2-5	CASSLIAGGPVETQYF	TGTGCTAGCAGCTTAATAGCGGGAGGGCCCGTGGAGACCCAGTACTTC
16	TRBV28	NA	many	TRBJ1-1	CASSFDGGRAISEAFF	TGTGCCAGCAGTTTCGACGGGGGGCGCGCGATCAGTGAAGCTTTCTTT
17	TRBV5-1	TRBD2	few	TRBJ2-2	CASSLVLAGQGTGELFF	TGCGCCAGCAGCTTGGTTCTAGCGGGGCAGGGCACCGGGGAGCTGTTTTTT